One sample yielded the 19 T cell receptor beta chains listed below, sequenced in a study of Ad26.COV2.S vaccination and SARS-CoV-2 variants (dated by TCRdb to the early 2020s). Receptor libraries were prepared by the immunoSEQ multiplex PCR assay. TCRdb limited this immuneACCESS table to in-frame rearrangements with V and J called. A share of clones is missing; checked studies link under half to unresolved V genes, and the rest is unexplained. In this sample the table shows some 340,000 clones, around 81% of which occur a single time. The ten largest clonotypes hold 2.1% of the sample. The treatment or condition label on this specimen signifies: some 19 received Ad26.COV2.S at low or high dose, single or two shots; roughly five received placebo; per-sample allocation not given. Repertoires of vaccine and placebo recipients were sequenced from samples collected on day 63 after the first injection.

This sample comprised peripheral blood, obtained in a trial of Ad26.COV2.S vaccine versus placebo. These TCRs come from a person between 18 and 65 years old who received the Ad26.COV2.S COVID-19 vaccine or a placebo.

J is TRBJ2-1 and V is TRBV7-2; D is uncertain. CDR1 is SGHTA, CDR2 FQGNSA, per germline. V was cut by 5 bases and J by 5 bases, with 16 bases left in between. The CDR3 consists of 15 residues. The CDR3 DNA reads as TGTGCCAGCAGCCTAACGTCCACAGTGAACAATGAGCAGTTCTTC. It codes for CASSLTSTVNNEQFF.

This sequence joins TRBV5-1 and TRBJ2-7; D may be TRBD2 (5 bases). This CDR3 has 15 residues. The V end lost 2 bases, the J end lost 0 bases, and 12 bases lay between the germline ends. In germline, CDR1 is SGHRS, CDR2 YFSETQ. The CDR3 protein is CASSLFAGGSYEQYF. In DNA, the CDR3 is TGCGCCAGCAGCTTATTTGCGGGCGGCTCCTACGAGCAGTACTTC. Complete variable domain (other parts from reference TRBV5-1 and TRBJ2-7): KAGVTQTPRYLIKTRGQQVTLSCSPISGHRSVSWYQQTPGQGLQFLFEYFSETQRNKGNFPGRFSGRQFSNSRSEMNVSTLELGDSALYLCASSLFAGGSYEQYFGPGTRLTVT.

CDR3 amino acids: CASSSPTASNYGYTF. The CDR3, as DNA: TGTGCCAGCAGTTCCCCGACAGCGAGTAACTATGGCTACACCTTC. The V call is TRBV28, the J call TRBJ1-2, with a weak D call TRBD1 (5 bases). V was clipped by 4 bases and J by 1 base, with 13 bases between them. CDR1 is MDHEN, CDR2 SYDVKM, per germline. The CDR3 covers 15 residues.

The rearrangement joins TRBV7-9 to TRBJ1-4, with TRBD1 identical over 9 bases. The CDR3 is 16 amino acids. Germline CDR1 reads SEHNR; CDR2 reads FQNEAQ (reference sequence). With 5 bases clipped from V and 6 bases from J, the junction kept 10 bases outside the gene matches. For the CDR3, the DNA is TGTGCCAGCAGCGTCCCGGGACAGGGAGGGGATGAAAAACTGTTTTTT. Residues: CASSVPGQGGDEKLFF. Full variable domain (outside the CDR3, taken from reference TRBV7-9 and TRBJ1-4): DTGVSQNPRHKITKRGQNVTFRCDPISEHNRLYWYRQTLGQGPEFLTYFQNEAQLEKSRLLSDRFSAERPKGSFSTLEIQRTEQGDSAMYLCASSVPGQGGDEKLFFGSGTQLSVL.

The chain has TRBV28 and TRBJ2-7; D is perhaps TRBD2 (6 bases). Germline-derived CDR1 and CDR2 are MDHEN and SYDVKM. Trimming took 2 bases from V and 7 from J, leaving 15 bases between them. The CDR3 runs 14 residues. CDR3 DNA: TGTGCCAGCAGTTTAATAGAGTTTCGGGGGGAGCAGTACTTC. This codes for CASSLIEFRGEQYF.

In DNA, the CDR3 is TGCAGTGCGAGACAGAACAATGAGCAGTTCTTC. Translated: CSARQNNEQFF. The rearrangement links TRBV20-1 to TRBJ2-1, with D perhaps TRBD1 (5 bases). The CDR3 is 11 residues long. The V gene lost 6 bases and the J gene lost 5 bases, with 8 bases spanning the gap. Germline CDR1 is DFQATT and CDR2 is SNEGSKA (reference sequence).

The chain recombines TRBV2 with TRBJ2-7; 10 bases are shared with TRBD1. Unmatched junction bases numbered 1, after V lost 8 bases and J lost 3 bases. There are 12 residues in the CDR3. Per the germline V gene, CDR1 is SNHLY and CDR2 is FYNNEI. Here the CDR3 DNA reads TGTGCCAGCCGGGACAGGGGCTACGAGCAGTACTTC. Translation: CASRDRGYEQYF.

The gene calls are TRBV9 and TRBJ2-5, with TRBD2 identical over 7 bases. Trimming removed 0 bases from V and 3 bases from J; junction bases left unmatched: 2. Germline CDR1 is SGDLS and CDR2 is YYNGEE. This CDR3 spans 14 amino acids. Here the CDR3 reads CASSVGTREETQYF. The CDR3, as DNA: TGTGCCAGCAGCGTAGGGACTAGAGAAGAGACCCAGTACTTC.

The V call is TRBV27, the J call TRBJ2-7; no firm D call. Germline loops: CDR1 MNHEY, CDR2 SMNVEV (reference sequence). The CDR3 totals 13 residues. The V end was cut by 5 bases, the J end by 7 bases, with 15 bases between. CDR3 sequence reads: CASSSRPSGEQYF. The CDR3 DNA is TGTGCCAGCAGTAGCCGACCCTCTGGGGAGCAGTACTTC.

The rearrangement links TRBV7-2 to TRBJ2-2; no clear D gene. CDR3 size: 15 residues. The germline CDR1 and CDR2 sequences are SGHTA and FQGNSA. Trimming removed 2 bases at V and 6 bases at J, with 13 bases between. CDR3 residues: CASSLNSRSAGELFF. In nucleotides, the CDR3 is TGTGCCAGCAGCTTAAATAGCCGAAGCGCCGGGGAGCTGTTTTTT.

The V call is TRBV11-2, the J call TRBJ1-6, with D perhaps matching TRBD1 (6 bases). V was shortened by 5 bases and J by 7 bases, with 15 bases between the two germline ends. Per germline, CDR1 SGHAT and CDR2 FQNNGV. The length of the CDR3 is 15 residues. The DNA for the CDR3 is TGTGCCAGCAGCGTGACAGGTCCGAGGAATTCACCCCTCCACTTT. Protein: CASSVTGPRNSPLHF.

The V call is TRBV29-1, the J call TRBJ2-7; maybe TRBD1 (6 bases). The germline CDR1 and CDR2 sequences are SQVTM and ANQGSEA. With 4 bases removed from V and 3 bases from J, the gap between germline ends came to 19 bases. This CDR3 comprises 15 residues. The CDR3 spells CSVARYRDGVYEQYF. Written as DNA, the CDR3 is TGCAGCGTTGCGAGATACAGGGATGGTGTCTACGAGCAGTACTTC.

The rearrangement joins TRBV28 to TRBJ1-4; 9 bases match TRBD1. Unmatched junction bases numbered 3, after V lost 4 bases and J lost 0 bases. This CDR3 spans 16 amino acids. Germline CDR1 reads MDHEN; CDR2 reads SYDVKM. The CDR3 DNA reads as TGTGCCAGCAGTTCTACAGGGGGCACAACTAATGAAAAACTGTTTTTT. Translation gives CASSSTGGTTNEKLFF.

V usage is TRBV6-5 and J usage is TRBJ1-2; D is uncertain. Germline lookup yields CDR1 MNHEY and CDR2 SVGAGI. The CDR3 sequence is 12 residues long. Trimming took 10 bases from V and 8 from J, leaving 17 bases between them. The CDR3 DNA reads as TGTGCCACCTCTAGGCAGGAAGACGGCTACACCTTC. It encodes CATSRQEDGYTF.

The chain combines TRBV10-3 with TRBJ1-4, with 7 positions matching TRBD1. V shed 0 bases, J shed 8 bases, and the junction held 6 bases outside the gene matches. The CDR3 consists of 15 residues. The V gene's germline CDR1 is ENHRY and CDR2 SYGVKD. CDR3 sequence reads: CAISESTGLGEKLFF. The CDR3 DNA is TGTGCCATCAGTGAGTCGACAGGGCTAGGAGAAAAACTGTTTTTT.

The chain has TRBV28 and TRBJ1-1, with TRBD1 identical over 7 bases. The CDR3 runs to 12 residues. V shed 6 bases, J shed 9 bases, and the junction held 7 bases outside the gene matches. Germline V gene lookup returns CDR1 MDHEN and CDR2 SYDVKM. The chain's CDR3 is CASSPRDRQAFF. CDR3 DNA sequence: TGTGCCAGCAGCCCTCGGGACAGACAAGCTTTCTTT.

The chain combines TRBV11-2 with TRBJ2-7; D uncertain. V shed 4 bases and J shed 1 base, with 8 bases lying between them. The germline CDR1 and CDR2 sequences are SGHAT and FQNNGV. The CDR3 runs 13 residues. The CDR3 region is CASSWVGSYEQYF. The CDR3 bases are TGTGCCAGCAGCTGGGTAGGATCCTACGAGCAGTACTTC.

The chain joins TRBV27 to TRBJ1-5; 9 nucleotides line up with TRBD1. The CDR3 sequence is 18 residues long. Germline CDR1 is MNHEY and CDR2 is SMNVEV (reference sequence). J lost 0 bases, V lost 6 bases, and 12 bases had no gene match. The CDR3 sequence is CASSHDPRTGASNQPQHF. The CDR3 nucleotides are TGTGCCAGCAGCCACGATCCGCGGACAGGGGCTAGCAATCAGCCCCAGCATTTT.

The CDR3 sequence: CASSSFLQAIRTEAFF. In nucleotides, the CDR3 is TGTGCCAGCAGCTCCTTCCTTCAGGCAATACGCACTGAAGCTTTCTTT. The chain employs TRBV7-2 and TRBJ1-1; no definite D call. V lost 4 bases and J lost 4, with 19 bases in between. From germline, CDR1 is SGHTA and CDR2 FQGNSA. This CDR3 is 16 amino acids long.